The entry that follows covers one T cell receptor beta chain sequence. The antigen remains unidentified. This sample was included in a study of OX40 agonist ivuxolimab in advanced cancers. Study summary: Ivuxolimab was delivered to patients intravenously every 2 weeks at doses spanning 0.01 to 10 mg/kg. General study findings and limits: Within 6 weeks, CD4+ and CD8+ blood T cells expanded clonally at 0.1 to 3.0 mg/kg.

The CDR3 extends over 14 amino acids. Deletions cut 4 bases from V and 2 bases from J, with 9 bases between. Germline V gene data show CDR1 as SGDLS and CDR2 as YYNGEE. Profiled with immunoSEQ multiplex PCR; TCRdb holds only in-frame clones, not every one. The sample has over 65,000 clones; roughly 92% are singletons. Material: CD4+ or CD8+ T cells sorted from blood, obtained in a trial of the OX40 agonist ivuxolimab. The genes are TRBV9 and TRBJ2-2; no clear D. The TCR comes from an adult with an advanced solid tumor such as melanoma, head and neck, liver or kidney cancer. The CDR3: CASSPSANTGELFF. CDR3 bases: TGTGCCAGCAGCCCTTCAGCTAACACCGGGGAGCTGTTTTTT.